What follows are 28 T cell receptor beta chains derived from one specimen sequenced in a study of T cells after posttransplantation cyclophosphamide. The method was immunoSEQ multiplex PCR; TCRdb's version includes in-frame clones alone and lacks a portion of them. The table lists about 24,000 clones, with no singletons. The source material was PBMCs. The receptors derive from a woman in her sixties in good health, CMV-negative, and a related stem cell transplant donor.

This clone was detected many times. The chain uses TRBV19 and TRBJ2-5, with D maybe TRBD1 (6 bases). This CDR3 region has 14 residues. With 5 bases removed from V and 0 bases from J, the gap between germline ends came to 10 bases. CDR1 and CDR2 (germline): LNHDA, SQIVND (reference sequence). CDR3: CASSPGQNQETQYF. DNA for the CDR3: TGTGCCAGTAGTCCCGGACAGAACCAAGAGACCCAGTACTTC.

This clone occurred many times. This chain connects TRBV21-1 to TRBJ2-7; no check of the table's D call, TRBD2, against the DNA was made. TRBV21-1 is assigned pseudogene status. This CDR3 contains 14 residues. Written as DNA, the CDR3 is TGTGCCAGCAGAATACCACGGGGAGGCTACGAGCAGTACGTC. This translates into CASRIPRGGYEQYV.

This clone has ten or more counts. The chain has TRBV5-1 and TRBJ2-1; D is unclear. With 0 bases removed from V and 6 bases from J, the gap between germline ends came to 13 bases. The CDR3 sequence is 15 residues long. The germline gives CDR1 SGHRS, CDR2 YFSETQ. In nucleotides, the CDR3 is TGCGCCAGCAGCTTGGATACCCCAGAGGTCAATGAGCAGTTCTTC. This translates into CASSLDTPEVNEQFF.

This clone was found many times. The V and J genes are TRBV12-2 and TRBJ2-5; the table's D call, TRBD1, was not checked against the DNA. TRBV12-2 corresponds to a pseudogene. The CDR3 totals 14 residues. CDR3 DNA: TGTGCAAGTCGCACTCGGGACAGTCAAGAGACCCAGTACTTC. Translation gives CASRTRDSQETQYF.

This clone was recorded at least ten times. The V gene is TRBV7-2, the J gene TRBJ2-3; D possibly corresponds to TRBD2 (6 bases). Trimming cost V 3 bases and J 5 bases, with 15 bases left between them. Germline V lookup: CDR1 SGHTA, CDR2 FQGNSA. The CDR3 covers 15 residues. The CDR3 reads CASSFGGSGIDTQYF. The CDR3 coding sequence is TGTGCCAGCAGCTTTGGGGGTAGCGGCATAGATACGCAGTATTTT. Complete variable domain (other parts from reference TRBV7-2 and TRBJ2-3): GAGVSQSPSNKVTEKGKDVELRCDPISGHTALYWYRQSLGQGLEFLIYFQGNSAPDKSGLPSDRFSAERTGGSVSTLTIQRTQQEDSAVYLCASSFGGSGIDTQYFGPGTRLTVL.

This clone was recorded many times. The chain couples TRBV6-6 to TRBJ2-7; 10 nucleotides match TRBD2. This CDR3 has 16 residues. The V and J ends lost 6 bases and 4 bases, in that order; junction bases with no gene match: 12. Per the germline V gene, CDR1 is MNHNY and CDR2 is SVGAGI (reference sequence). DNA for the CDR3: TGTGCCAGCAGCCTTTACGAGCGGGAGGGTTTGTACGAGCAGTACTTC. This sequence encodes CASSLYEREGLYEQYF.

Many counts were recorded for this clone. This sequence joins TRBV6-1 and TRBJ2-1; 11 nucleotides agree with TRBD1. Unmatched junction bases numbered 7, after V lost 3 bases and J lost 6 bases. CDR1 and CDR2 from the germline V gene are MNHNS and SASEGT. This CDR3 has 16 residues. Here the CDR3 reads CASSEVRTGGRNEQFF. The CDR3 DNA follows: TGTGCCAGCAGTGAGGTCAGGACAGGGGGCCGCAATGAGCAGTTCTTC.

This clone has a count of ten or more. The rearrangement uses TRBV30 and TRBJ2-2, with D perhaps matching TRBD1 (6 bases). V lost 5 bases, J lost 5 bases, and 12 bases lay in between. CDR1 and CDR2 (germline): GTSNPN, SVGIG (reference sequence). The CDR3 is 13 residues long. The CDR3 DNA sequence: TGTGCCTGGCAGGGGAGTGTGACCGGGGAGCTGTTTTTT. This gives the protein CAWQGSVTGELFF.

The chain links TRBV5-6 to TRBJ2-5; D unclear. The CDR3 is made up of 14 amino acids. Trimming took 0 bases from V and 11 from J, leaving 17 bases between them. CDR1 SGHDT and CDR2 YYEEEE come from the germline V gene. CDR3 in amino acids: CASSLGPASREQYF. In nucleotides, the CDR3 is TGTGCCAGCAGCTTGGGCCCGGCTAGTCGAGAGCAGTACTTC.

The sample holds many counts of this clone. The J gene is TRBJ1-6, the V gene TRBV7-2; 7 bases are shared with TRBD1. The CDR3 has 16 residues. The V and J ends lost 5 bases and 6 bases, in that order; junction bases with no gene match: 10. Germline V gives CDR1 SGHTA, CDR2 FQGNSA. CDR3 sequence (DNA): TGTGCCAGCAGCAGACAACAGGGGAAAGTTAATTCACCCCTCCACTTT. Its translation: CASSRQQGKVNSPLHF.

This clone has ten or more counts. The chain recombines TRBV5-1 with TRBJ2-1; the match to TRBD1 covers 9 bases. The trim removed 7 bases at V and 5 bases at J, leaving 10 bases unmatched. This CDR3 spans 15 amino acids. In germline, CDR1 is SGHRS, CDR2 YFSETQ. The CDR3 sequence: CASFAPGQGNNEQFF. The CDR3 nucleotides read TGCGCCAGCTTTGCCCCGGGACAGGGAAACAATGAGCAGTTCTTC.

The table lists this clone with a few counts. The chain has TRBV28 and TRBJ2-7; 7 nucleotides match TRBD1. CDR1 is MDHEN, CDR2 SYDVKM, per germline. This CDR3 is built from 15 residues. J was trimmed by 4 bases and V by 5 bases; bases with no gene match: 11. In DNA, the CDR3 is TGTGCCAGCAGTCGCACAGGGGAAAGTGGATACGAGCAGTACTTC. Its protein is CASSRTGESGYEQYF.

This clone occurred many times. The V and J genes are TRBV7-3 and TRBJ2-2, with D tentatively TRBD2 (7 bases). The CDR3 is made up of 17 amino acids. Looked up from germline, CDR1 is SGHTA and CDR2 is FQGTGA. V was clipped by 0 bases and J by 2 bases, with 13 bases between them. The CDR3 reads CASSLTGGGPNTGELFF. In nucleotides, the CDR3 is TGTGCCAGCAGCTTAACTGGCGGGGGCCCTAACACCGGGGAGCTGTTTTTT.

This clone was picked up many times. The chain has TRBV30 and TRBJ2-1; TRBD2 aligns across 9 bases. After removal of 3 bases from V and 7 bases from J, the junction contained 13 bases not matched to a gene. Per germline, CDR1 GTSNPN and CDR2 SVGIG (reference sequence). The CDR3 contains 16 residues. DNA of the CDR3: TGTGCCTGGAGCCCTGGCGGGAGGGGAAGGAGAAATGAGCAGTTCTTC. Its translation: CAWSPGGRGRRNEQFF.

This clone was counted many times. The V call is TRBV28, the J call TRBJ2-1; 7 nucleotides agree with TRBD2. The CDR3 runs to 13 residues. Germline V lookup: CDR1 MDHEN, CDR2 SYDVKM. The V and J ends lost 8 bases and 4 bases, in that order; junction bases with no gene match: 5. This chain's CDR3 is CASGRATYNEQFF. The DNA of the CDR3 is TGTGCCAGCGGGAGGGCGACGTACAATGAGCAGTTCTTC. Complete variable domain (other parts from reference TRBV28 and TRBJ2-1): DVKVTQSSRYLVKRTGEKVFLECVQDMDHENMFWYRQDPGLGLRLIYFSYDVKMKEKGDIPEGYSVSREKKERFSLILESASTNQTSMYLCASGRATYNEQFFGPGTRLTVL.

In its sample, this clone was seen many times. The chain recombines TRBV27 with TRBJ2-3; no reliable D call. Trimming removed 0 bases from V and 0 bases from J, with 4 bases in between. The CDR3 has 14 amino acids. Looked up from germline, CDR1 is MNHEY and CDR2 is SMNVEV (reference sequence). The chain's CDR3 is CASSLSASTDTQYF. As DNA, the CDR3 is TGTGCCAGCAGTTTATCAGCTAGCACAGATACGCAGTATTTT.

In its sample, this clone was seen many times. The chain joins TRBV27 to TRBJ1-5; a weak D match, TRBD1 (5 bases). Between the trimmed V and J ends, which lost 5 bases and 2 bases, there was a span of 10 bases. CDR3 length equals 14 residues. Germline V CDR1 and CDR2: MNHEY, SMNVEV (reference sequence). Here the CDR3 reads CASSGHDGNQPQHF. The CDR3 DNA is TGTGCCAGCAGTGGACACGACGGCAATCAGCCCCAGCATTTT.

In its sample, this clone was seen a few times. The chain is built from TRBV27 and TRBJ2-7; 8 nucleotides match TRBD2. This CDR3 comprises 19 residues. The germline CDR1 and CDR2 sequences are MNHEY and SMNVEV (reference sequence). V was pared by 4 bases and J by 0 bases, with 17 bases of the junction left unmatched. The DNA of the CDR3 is TGTGCCAGCAGTTCCTATTATACTCTAATGAGCGGGAGCTCCTACGAGCAGTACTTC. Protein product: CASSSYYTLMSGSSYEQYF.

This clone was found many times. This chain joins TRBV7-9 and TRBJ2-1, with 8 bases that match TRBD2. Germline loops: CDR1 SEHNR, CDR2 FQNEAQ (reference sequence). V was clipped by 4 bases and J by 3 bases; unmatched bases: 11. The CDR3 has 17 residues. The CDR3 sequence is CASSSTGGAPGYNEQFF. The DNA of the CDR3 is TGTGCCAGCAGCTCCACGGGGGGGGCGCCCGGCTACAATGAGCAGTTCTTC.

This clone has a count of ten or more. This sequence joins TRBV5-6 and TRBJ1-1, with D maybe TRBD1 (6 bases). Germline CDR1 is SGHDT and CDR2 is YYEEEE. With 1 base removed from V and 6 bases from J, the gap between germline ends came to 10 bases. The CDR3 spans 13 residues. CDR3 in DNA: TGTGCCAGCAGCTTGACAGGGCCGGCTGAAGCTTTCTTT. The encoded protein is CASSLTGPAEAFF.

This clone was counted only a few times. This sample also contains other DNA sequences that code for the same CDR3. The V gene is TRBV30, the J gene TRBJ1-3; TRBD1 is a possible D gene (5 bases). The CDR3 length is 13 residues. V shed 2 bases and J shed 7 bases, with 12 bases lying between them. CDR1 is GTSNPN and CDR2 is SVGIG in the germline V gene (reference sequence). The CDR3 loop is CAWSRGEGNTIYF. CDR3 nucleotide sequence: TGTGCCTGGAGTCGGGGGGAGGGGAACACCATATATTTT.

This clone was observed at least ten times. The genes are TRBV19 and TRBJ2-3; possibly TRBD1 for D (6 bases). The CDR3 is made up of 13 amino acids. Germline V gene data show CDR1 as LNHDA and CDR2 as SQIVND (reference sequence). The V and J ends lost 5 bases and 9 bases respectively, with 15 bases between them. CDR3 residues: CASSLRTEGTQYF. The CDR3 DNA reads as TGTGCCAGTAGTCTTCGGACAGAGGGGACGCAGTATTTT. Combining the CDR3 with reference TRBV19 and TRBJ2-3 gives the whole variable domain DGGITQSPKYLFRKEGQNVTLSCEQNLNHDAMYWYRQDPGQGLRLIYYSQIVNDFQKGDIAEGYSVSREKKESFPLTVTSAQKNPTAFYLCASSLRTEGTQYFGPGTRLTVL.

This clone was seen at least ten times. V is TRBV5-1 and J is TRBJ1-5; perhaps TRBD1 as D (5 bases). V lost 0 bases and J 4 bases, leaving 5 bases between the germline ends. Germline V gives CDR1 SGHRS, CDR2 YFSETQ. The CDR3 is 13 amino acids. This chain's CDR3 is CASSLGTNQPQHF. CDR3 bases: TGCGCCAGCAGCTTGGGGACAAATCAGCCCCAGCATTTT.

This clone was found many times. CDR3 amino acids: CASRGPGRGTGELFF. CDR3 nucleotide sequence: TGTGCCAGCAGGGGCCCAGGGCGGGGAACCGGGGAGCTGTTTTTT. This chain links TRBV6-1 with TRBJ2-2; TRBD2 is a possible D gene (6 bases). The CDR3 has 15 amino acids. Trimming took off 6 bases at V and 5 bases at J, with 16 bases between the two ends. Germline loops: CDR1 MNHNS, CDR2 SASEGT.

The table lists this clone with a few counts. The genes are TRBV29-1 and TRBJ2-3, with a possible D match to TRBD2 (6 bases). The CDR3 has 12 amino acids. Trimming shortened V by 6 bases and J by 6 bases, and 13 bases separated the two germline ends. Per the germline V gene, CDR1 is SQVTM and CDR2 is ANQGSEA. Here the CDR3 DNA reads TGCAGCGTAAGCGGGCTGAGGGATACGCAGTATTTT. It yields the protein CSVSGLRDTQYF.

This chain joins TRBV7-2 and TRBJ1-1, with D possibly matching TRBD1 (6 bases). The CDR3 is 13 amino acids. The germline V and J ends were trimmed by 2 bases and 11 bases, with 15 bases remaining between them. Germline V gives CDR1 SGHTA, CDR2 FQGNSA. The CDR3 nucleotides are TGTGCCAGCAGCTTATGGGGGCAGCGCTACGCTTTCTTT. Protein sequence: CASSLWGQRYAFF.

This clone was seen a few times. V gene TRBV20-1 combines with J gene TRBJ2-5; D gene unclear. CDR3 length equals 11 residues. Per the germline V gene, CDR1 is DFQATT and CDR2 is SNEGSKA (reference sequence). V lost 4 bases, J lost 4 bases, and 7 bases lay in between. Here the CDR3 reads CSATSGETQYF. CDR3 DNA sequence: TGCAGTGCTACCTCAGGAGAGACCCAGTACTTC.

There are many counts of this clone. The DNA for the CDR3 is TGTGCCAGCAGCCAAGATGAGAATTCGCATCCAAACACTGAAGCTTTCTTT. Its protein product is CASSQDENSHPNTEAFF. The chain recombines TRBV4-2 with TRBJ1-1; D not certain. V lost 0 bases to trimming and J lost 2 bases, with 16 bases between them. Germline values: CDR1 LGHNA, CDR2 YNFKEQ. The CDR3 has 17 amino acids.